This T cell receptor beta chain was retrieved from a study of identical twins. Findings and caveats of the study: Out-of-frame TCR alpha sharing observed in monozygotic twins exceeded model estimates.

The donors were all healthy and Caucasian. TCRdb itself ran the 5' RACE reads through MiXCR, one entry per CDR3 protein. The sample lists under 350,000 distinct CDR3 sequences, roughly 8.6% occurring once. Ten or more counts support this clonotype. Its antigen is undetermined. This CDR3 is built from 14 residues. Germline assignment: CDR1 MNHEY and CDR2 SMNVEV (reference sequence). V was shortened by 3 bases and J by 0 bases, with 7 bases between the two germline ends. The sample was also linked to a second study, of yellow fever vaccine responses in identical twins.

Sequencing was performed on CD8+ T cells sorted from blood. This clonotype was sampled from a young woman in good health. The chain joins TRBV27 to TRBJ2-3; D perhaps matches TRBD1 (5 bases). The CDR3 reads CASSLGPSTDTQYF. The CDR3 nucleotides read TGTGCCAGCAGTTTGGGGCCGAGCACAGATACGCAGTATTTT.